This passage covers 10 T cell receptor beta chains from one sample sequenced in a study of T cells in Graves' hyperthyroidism and ophthalmopathy. RNA transcripts yielded amplified TCR beta CDR3 regions. Primed by the HTBI set, a first-round RT-PCR was run on the TCR CDR3. TCRdb re-derived calls from the multiplex PCR reads in MiXCR, one entry per CDR3 protein. The profile shows 550,000 to 600,000 distinct CDR3 sequences, 40% to 55% of them singletons. Input material: peripheral blood or thyroid tissue (not recorded which). These receptors originate from an adult woman with Graves' disease, either hyperthyroidism or ophthalmopathy (not recorded which).

This clonotype was picked up a small number of times. As DNA, the CDR3 is TGTGCCAGCAGGTCCGGGCCGCAAGAGACCCAGTACTTC. This sequence encodes CASRSGPQETQYF. V gene TRBV12-3 or TRBV12-4 combines with J gene TRBJ2-5, with D unresolved. The V and J ends lost 6 bases and 2 bases respectively, with 10 bases between them. This CDR3 comprises 13 residues.

This clonotype has only one observation. This may come from a read error, since a much larger clone is one base off. The chain recombines TRBV4-2 with TRBJ1-2; D gene ambiguous. From germline, CDR1 is LGHNA and CDR2 YNFKEQ. The CDR3 spans 10 residues. The CDR3 bases are TGTGCCAGCAGCCAAGGGGAATGTAGATTC. It translates to CASSQGECRF.

This clonotype was counted at least ten times. This chain uses TRBV5-1 with TRBJ2-2; a possible D gene is TRBD1 (6 bases). V lost 2 bases to trimming and J lost 0 bases, with 17 bases between them. This CDR3 is built from 18 residues. Germline V gene data show CDR1 as SGHRS and CDR2 as YFSETQ. CDR3: CASSLLQQGGSNTGELFF. The CDR3 DNA sequence: TGCGCCAGCAGCTTACTCCAGCAAGGGGGATCGAACACCGGGGAGCTGTTTTTT.

This clonotype was seen at least ten times. The chain uses TRBV10-3 and TRBJ2-7; 10 bases map to TRBD2. The V segment lost 3 bases and the J segment 1 base; nucleotides outside the gene matches: 6. Germline V gene data show CDR1 as ENHRY and CDR2 as SYGVKD. CDR3 length equals 16 residues. For the CDR3, the DNA is TGTGCCATCAGTGATTCTAGCGGGAGAAAATCCTACGAGCAGTACTTC. The encoded protein is CAISDSSGRKSYEQYF.

This chain joins TRBV29-1 and TRBJ2-7; 14 bases align to TRBD2. The germline CDR1 and CDR2 sequences are SQVTM and ANQGSEA. This CDR3 is built from 16 residues. The CDR3 DNA reads as TGCAGTGCCCCCGGACTAGCGGGAGGTAGGGGGGACGAGCAGTACTTC. Translating gives CSAPGLAGGRGDEQYF.

The V call is TRBV2, the J call TRBJ1-5; TRBD1 agrees at 9 bases. CDR3 length: 15 amino acids. V was clipped by 4 bases and J by 7 bases; unmatched bases: 8. Germline loops: CDR1 SNHLY, CDR2 FYNNEI. CDR3 DNA: TGTGCCAGCAGTGCTAGAGATGACAGGGGGCAGCCCCAGCATTTT. Translating it yields CASSARDDRGQPQHF.

On this clonotype: An end of the junction differs from the germline gene, which may be a read error. The chain has TRBV6-5 and TRBJ2-2; tentative D call: TRBD2 (6 bases). From germline, CDR1 is MNHEY and CDR2 SVGAGI. The CDR3 consists of 12 residues. CDR3 nucleotides: TGTGCCAGCTCCCTCGGTTCCGGGGGGCTGTTTTTT. Translating it yields CASSLGSGGLFF.

This clonotype showed up many times. This chain connects TRBV4-1 to TRBJ2-2, with 12 bases lining up with TRBD2. Losses at the gene ends were 5 bases for V and 6 bases for J; bases not matched to a gene: 4. CDR1 is MGHRA and CDR2 is YSYEKL in the germline V gene. The length of the CDR3 is 15 residues. CDR3 sequence reads: CASSTRLAGAGELFF. The CDR3 bases are TGCGCCAGCAGCACCAGACTAGCGGGAGCCGGGGAGCTGTTTTTT.

This clonotype was seen many times. The rearrangement links TRBV10-3 to TRBJ1-1, with D possibly being TRBD1 (5 bases). There are 13 residues in the CDR3. From germline, CDR1 is ENHRY and CDR2 SYGVKD. Between the trimmed V and J ends, which lost 6 bases and 7 bases, there was a span of 15 bases. CDR3 sequence reads: CAIRGWQGVEAFF. The DNA for the CDR3 is TGTGCCATCAGAGGCTGGCAGGGTGTTGAAGCTTTCTTT.

This clonotype was found many times. The V call is TRBV7-2, the J call TRBJ2-7, with 7 bases fitting TRBD1. Trimming removed 5 bases from V and 0 bases from J; junction bases left unmatched: 4. The CDR3 sequence is 14 residues long. Germline lookup yields CDR1 SGHTA and CDR2 FQGNSA. The CDR3 DNA follows: TGTGCCAGCAGCCTAGGACAGGTCTCCTACGAGCAGTACTTC. This codes for CASSLGQVSYEQYF. The full variable domain, in which reference TRBV7-2 and TRBJ2-7 provide the parts outside the CDR3, is GAGVSQSPSNKVTEKGKDVELRCDPISGHTALYWYRQSLGQGLEFLIYFQGNSAPDKSGLPSDRFSAERTGGSVSTLTIQRTQQEDSAVYLCASSLGQVSYEQYFGPGTRLTVT.